This T cell receptor (beta chain) was identified in a study of blood T cells in healthy people across ages. Whole-study findings and limits: A strong correlation was found between TCR beta diversity and the percentage of naive T cells. TCR beta diversity, measured per million T cells, fell in a roughly linear way with age.

Primers used in a second PCR of roughly 6 to 11 cycles were a sample-barcoded 5' primer and a J-beta primer mix. TCRdb re-called the 5' RACE reads through MiXCR, storing one row per CDR3 protein. The sample yields over a million distinct CDR3 sequences, approximately 39% seen once. This clonotype was seen only a few times. The target antigen is unknown. The ends were cut back, 5 bases at V and 2 bases at J, with 19 bases in the middle. The CDR3 length is 17 residues. CDR1 and CDR2 (germline): SGHTA, FQGNSA. The sample providers were healthy Caucasian people from Russia, aged about 6 to 100. Investigators took roughly 9.5 milliliters of peripheral blood from every donor.

Source material: blood. The clonotype comes from a woman aged 18-29 years in good health. The chain joins TRBV7-2 to TRBJ1-5; D might be TRBD1 (6 bases). CDR3 region: CASSLLPQGSGNQPQHF. The CDR3 nucleotides are TGTGCCAGCAGCCTTTTACCACAGGGCAGTGGCAATCAGCCCCAGCATTTT.